The entry below describes one TCR beta chain. CDR1 and CDR2 from the germline V gene are SGHRS and YFSETQ. The trim removed 0 bases at V and 4 bases at J, leaving 9 bases unmatched. The CDR3 has 16 amino acids. Methods used by the authors: Cell counts per sample came from amplifying reference gene primers. The method was immunoSEQ multiplex PCR; TCRdb's version includes in-frame clones alone and lacks a portion of them. The DNA was the basis for D and trimming; V, J and clone size are from that table. The sample carries 130,000 or so clones, roughly 90% recorded once. This sample is part of a study of blood T cell repertoires in COVID-19. Study in general: The analysed material was cDNA or gDNA that came from T cells, B-cell-depleted T cells, or PBMCs.

Those enrolled in Seattle joined during active infection and were followed longitudinally afterward. The sample comprised peripheral blood. This clonotype originated in a human donor with COVID-19, enrolled during active disease. The donor label of this sample is uncertain. The J gene is TRBJ1-1, the V gene TRBV5-1, with 7 positions matching TRBD1. The CDR3 bases are TGCGCCAGCAGCTTGGTTACAGGGGCGTGGGGCACTGAAGCTTTCTTT. Translated: CASSLVTGAWGTEAFF.